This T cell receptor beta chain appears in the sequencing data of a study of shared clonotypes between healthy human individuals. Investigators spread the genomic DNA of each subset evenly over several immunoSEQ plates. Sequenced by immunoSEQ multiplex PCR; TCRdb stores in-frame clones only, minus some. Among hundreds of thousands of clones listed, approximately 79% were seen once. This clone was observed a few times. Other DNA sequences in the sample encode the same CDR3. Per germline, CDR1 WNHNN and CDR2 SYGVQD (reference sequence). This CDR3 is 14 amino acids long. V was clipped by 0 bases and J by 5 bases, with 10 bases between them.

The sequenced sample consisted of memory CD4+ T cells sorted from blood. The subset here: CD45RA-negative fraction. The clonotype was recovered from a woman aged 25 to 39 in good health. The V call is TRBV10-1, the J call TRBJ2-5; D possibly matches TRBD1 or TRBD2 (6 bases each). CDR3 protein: CASSESGGAETQYF. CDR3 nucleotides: TGCGCCAGCAGTGAGTCCGGGGGCGCGGAGACCCAGTACTTC.